A single sample gave rise to the 25 T cell receptor beta chains below, sequenced in a study of blood T cell repertoires in COVID-19. Data came from immunoSEQ multiplex PCR; TCRdb stores just in-frame clones and leaves some out. Of 310,000 or so clones listed, 75% to 95% are singletons. The sample was PBMCs or T cells enriched from blood (not recorded which). The receptor set was obtained from a woman in her 30s who had recovered from COVID-19.

This clone showed up just once. This chain joins TRBV3-1 (or the pseudogene TRBV3-2) and TRBJ2-7; possibly TRBD1 for D (5 bases). Between the trimmed V and J ends, which lost 0 bases and 7 bases, there was a span of 10 bases. The V gene's germline CDR1 is LGHDT and CDR2 YNNKEL (reference sequence). The length of the CDR3 is 13 residues. The CDR3 here is CASSQDRAGEQYF. The DNA for the CDR3 is TGTGCCAGCAGCCAAGACCGGGCAGGGGAGCAGTACTTC.

The V gene is TRBV2, the J gene TRBJ1-2; D is undetermined. The CDR3 sequence is 14 residues long. Trimming removed 5 bases from V and 8 bases from J, with 18 bases in between. Germline V lookup: CDR1 SNHLY, CDR2 FYNNEI. For the CDR3, the DNA is TGTGCCAGCAGTCTCTTTCTCCGCTTGGAGGGCTACACCTTC. Amino acid sequence: CASSLFLRLEGYTF.

The chain carries TRBV19 and TRBJ1-1; 9 bases are shared with TRBD1. CDR1 LNHDA and CDR2 SQIVND come from the germline V gene (reference sequence). V lost 9 bases, J lost 0 bases, and 2 bases stayed unmatched. There are 13 residues in the CDR3. In DNA, the CDR3 is TGTGCCAGCGGGACAGGGTTGAACACTGAAGCTTTCTTT. Protein: CASGTGLNTEAFF.

The V and J genes are TRBV9 and TRBJ1-5; no clear D. The CDR3 contains 15 residues. V lost 0 bases, J lost 4 bases, and 11 bases lay in between. Germline V gene data show CDR1 as SGDLS and CDR2 as YYNGEE. CDR3: CASSVGPSGNQPQHF. DNA of the CDR3: TGTGCCAGCAGCGTAGGGCCCTCGGGGAATCAGCCCCAGCATTTT. The full variable domain, with the rest looked up from reference TRBV9 and TRBJ1-5, is DSGVTQTPKHLITATGQRVTLRCSPRSGDLSVYWYQQSLDQGLQFLIQYYNGEERAKGNILERFSAQQFPDLHSELNLSSLELGDSALYFCASSVGPSGNQPQHFGDGTRLSIL.

V usage is TRBV11-2 and J usage is TRBJ2-2; D might be TRBD2 (5 bases). Per the germline V gene, CDR1 is SGHAT and CDR2 is FQNNGV. The CDR3 sequence is 13 residues long. Deletions cut 2 bases from V and 5 bases from J, with 6 bases between. CDR3 amino acids: CASSLRGTGELFF. The CDR3, as DNA: TGTGCCAGCAGCTTACGAGGGACCGGGGAGCTGTTTTTT.

The chain employs TRBV3-1 (or the pseudogene TRBV3-2) and TRBJ2-1; TRBD2 might be the D (5 bases). Trimming shortened V by 6 bases and J by 10 bases, and 10 bases separated the two germline ends. CDR3 size: 11 residues. The germline V gene encodes CDR1 LGHDT and CDR2 YNNKEL (reference sequence). This CDR3 reads CASSRDLEQFF. The CDR3 nucleotides are TGTGCCAGCAGTCGGGATTTGGAGCAGTTCTTC.

J is TRBJ2-5 and V is TRBV5-8, with 13 bases lining up with TRBD2. J gave up 5 bases and V 3 bases, and 4 bases lay outside the gene matches. The CDR3 consists of 15 residues. Germline CDR1 SGHTS, CDR2 YDEGEE. CDR3 DNA: TGTGCCAGCAGCTCCGGACTAGCGGGAGTGGAGACCCAGTACTTC. It specifies CASSSGLAGVETQYF. The full variable domain, in which reference TRBV5-8 and TRBJ2-5 provide the parts outside the CDR3, is EAGVTQSPTHLIKTRGQQATLRCSPISGHTSVYWYQQALGLGLQFLLWYDEGEERNRGNFPPRFSGRQFPNYSSELNVNALELEDSALYLCASSSGLAGVETQYFGPGTRLLVL.

V and J are TRBV4-2 and TRBJ1-3, with D possibly matching TRBD1 (6 bases). Germline loops: CDR1 LGHNA, CDR2 YNFKEQ. The CDR3 is made up of 15 amino acids. V gave up 1 base and J gave up 7 bases, with 14 bases separating them. CDR3 coding DNA: TGTGCCAGCAGCCAAGCAGTTGGTAGGGGGAACACCATATATTTT. Translating it yields CASSQAVGRGNTIYF.

The CDR3 coding sequence is TGTGCTAGTGGTTTGGCCCGGGGACTACACTACGAGCAGTACTTC. Residues: CASGLARGLHYEQYF. The V gene is TRBV12-5, the J gene TRBJ2-7; 7 bases match TRBD2. Germline trimming cut 1 base from V and 3 bases from J; bases unmatched to any gene: 6. The CDR3 spans 15 residues. Germline V CDR1 and CDR2: LGHNT, FRNRAP.

The genes are TRBV18 and TRBJ1-1; D unresolved. This CDR3 is built from 15 residues. Trimming took off 0 bases at V and 0 bases at J, with 8 bases between the two ends. Germline-derived CDR1 and CDR2 are KGHSH and LQKENI. CDR3 loop: CASSPPSPLNTEAFF. In nucleotides, the CDR3 is TGTGCCAGCTCACCACCGTCCCCTTTGAACACTGAAGCTTTCTTT.

The CDR3: CASSRGSSGNTIYF. The CDR3 DNA follows: TGTGCCAGTAGCAGGGGGAGCTCTGGAAACACCATATATTTT. This chain links TRBV19 with TRBJ1-3; 7 positions match TRBD1. Germline lookup yields CDR1 LNHDA and CDR2 SQIVND (reference sequence). The junction had 2 bases not matched to a gene; V was cut back by 6 bases and J by 0 bases. The CDR3 totals 14 residues.

The chain joins TRBV5-1 to TRBJ2-2, with 11 positions matching TRBD1. The CDR3 is 16 amino acids. From germline, CDR1 is SGHRS and CDR2 YFSETQ. The V and J ends lost 4 bases and 2 bases, in that order; junction bases with no gene match: 4. As DNA, the CDR3 is TGCGCCAGCAGCCACGGACAGGGGGCAAACACCGGGGAGCTGTTTTTT. This sequence encodes CASSHGQGANTGELFF.

This clone was seen just once. The rearrangement joins TRBV10-3 to TRBJ2-3, with D perhaps matching TRBD2 (5 bases). Per germline, CDR1 ENHRY and CDR2 SYGVKD. CDR3 size: 12 residues. V lost 9 bases, J lost 2 bases, and 9 bases lay in between. The CDR3 region has the DNA TGTGCCATGGCGGGCTCCACAGATACGCAGTATTTT. Its translation: CAMAGSTDTQYF.

This rearrangement joins TRBV6-1 to TRBJ2-7, with 9 bases that match TRBD1. Trimming took 1 base from V and 4 from J; bases not matched to a gene: 2. The CDR3 is 14 amino acids. The germline gives CDR1 MNHNS, CDR2 SASEGT. The CDR3 nucleotides read TGTGCCAGCAGTGAAGGGACAGGGGAGTACGAGCAGTACTTC. Translation gives CASSEGTGEYEQYF.

The chain has TRBV20-1 and TRBJ2-1; 7 nucleotides align to TRBD1. V lost 3 bases and J lost 7; bases outside the gene matches: 6. CDR1 is DFQATT, CDR2 SNEGSKA, per germline (reference sequence). This CDR3 has 13 amino acids. CDR3 bases: TGCAGTGCTAGTAAGCCAGGGGGTAATGAGCAGTTCTTC. Its translation is CSASKPGGNEQFF.

The chain couples TRBV4-1 to TRBJ2-5, with a tentative D call TRBD2 (6 bases). In germline, CDR1 is MGHRA, CDR2 YSYEKL. This CDR3 spans 14 amino acids. The V end was cut by 1 base, the J end by 4 bases, with 10 bases between. The CDR3 loop reads CASSQGRGSETQYF. The CDR3, as DNA: TGCGCCAGCAGCCAAGGGCGGGGATCAGAGACCCAGTACTTC.

The chain links TRBV10-3 to TRBJ2-3, with TRBD2 matching over 7 bases. The CDR3 runs 16 residues. V shed 3 bases, J shed 2 bases, and the junction held 8 bases outside the gene matches. Germline V CDR1 and CDR2: ENHRY, SYGVKD. CDR3 loop: CAISEGSSGLTDTQYF. CDR3 bases: TGTGCCATCAGTGAAGGGTCTAGCGGCCTCACAGATACGCAGTATTTT.

This sequence joins TRBV7-2 and TRBJ2-1; D is unclear. V lost 1 base to trimming and J lost 8 bases, with 9 bases between them. The CDR3 sequence is 13 residues long. Germline CDR1 SGHTA, CDR2 FQGNSA. The CDR3 sequence: CASSLGLVDEQFF. The CDR3 DNA reads as TGTGCCAGCAGCTTAGGGCTAGTCGATGAGCAGTTCTTC. Complete variable domain (other parts from reference TRBV7-2 and TRBJ2-1): GAGVSQSPSNKVTEKGKDVELRCDPISGHTALYWYRQSLGQGLEFLIYFQGNSAPDKSGLPSDRFSAERTGGSVSTLTIQRTQQEDSAVYLCASSLGLVDEQFFGPGTRLTVL.

The CDR3 DNA follows: TGTGCCACCCAGACAGGGCGCGGCACTGAAGCTTTCTTT. This gives the protein CATQTGRGTEAFF. The rearrangement links TRBV10-3 to TRBJ1-1; 7 nucleotides match TRBD1. CDR1 ENHRY and CDR2 SYGVKD come from the germline V gene. The trim removed 10 bases at V and 4 bases at J, leaving 9 bases unmatched. This CDR3 is 13 amino acids long.

The chain joins TRBV7-2 to TRBJ1-1; D is unclear. V was cut by 3 bases and J by 6 bases, with 14 bases left in between. This CDR3 comprises 14 residues. Germline values: CDR1 SGHTA, CDR2 FQGNSA. The CDR3: CASSLTFDVAEAFF. The DNA of the CDR3 is TGTGCCAGCAGCTTGACATTTGATGTTGCTGAAGCTTTCTTT.

V usage is TRBV5-4 and J usage is TRBJ1-4, with 7 nucleotides matching TRBD1. V shed 0 bases, J shed 8 bases, and the junction held 4 bases outside the gene matches. This CDR3 contains 14 residues. CDR1 and CDR2 (germline): SGHNT, YYREEE (reference sequence). In DNA form, the CDR3 reads TGTGCCAGCAGCTTGGACAGGGGTAGGGAAAAACTGTTTTTT. Translation gives CASSLDRGREKLFF. Together with reference TRBV5-4 and TRBJ1-4, the CDR3 gives the full variable domain: ETGVTQSPTHLIKTRGQQVTLRCSSQSGHNTVSWYQQALGQGPQFIFQYYREEENGRGNFPPRFSGLQFPNYSSELNVNALELDDSALYLCASSLDRGREKLFFGSGTQLSVL.

This clone appeared once. This chain joins TRBV6-1 and TRBJ1-5; a possible D gene is TRBD1 (5 bases). V gave up 1 base and J gave up 5 bases, with 9 bases separating them. The germline V gene has CDR1 MNHNS and CDR2 SASEGT. This CDR3 contains 14 residues. DNA for the CDR3: TGTGCCAGCAGTGAAGGTCAGGGATATCAGCCCCAGCATTTT. Protein product: CASSEGQGYQPQHF.

CDR3 nucleotide sequence: TGTGCCAGCAGTTTCAGGGGGCATGATGAGCAGTTCTTC. It specifies CASSFRGHDEQFF. The rearrangement uses TRBV27 and TRBJ2-1; 8 bases align to TRBD1. CDR3 length equals 13 residues. The V gene end was trimmed by 3 bases and the J gene end by 8 bases; junction bases not matched to a gene: 3. Per the germline V gene, CDR1 is MNHEY and CDR2 is SMNVEV (reference sequence).

This chain connects TRBV5-4 to TRBJ1-1; D uncertain. The V end was cut by 5 bases, the J end by 0 bases, with 8 bases between. Germline assignment: CDR1 SGHNT and CDR2 YYREEE (reference sequence). The CDR3 contains 13 residues. The chain's CDR3 is CASRGGMNTEAFF. For the CDR3, the DNA is TGTGCCAGCAGAGGAGGGATGAACACTGAAGCTTTCTTT.

In DNA form, the CDR3 reads TGTGCCAGCAGAGGAGGGACTAGCGGCTCCTACGAGCAGTACTTC. Its translation: CASRGGTSGSYEQYF. V is TRBV7-2 and J is TRBJ2-7; 11 bases map to TRBD2. Germline V gene sequence: CDR1 SGHTA, CDR2 FQGNSA. CDR3 length: 15 residues. V was pared by 6 bases and J by 0 bases, with 4 bases of the junction left unmatched.